These T cell receptor beta chains were read from a single sample in a study of metastatic and nonmetastatic thyroid tumors. With MiXCR, TCRdb reprocessed the PCR reads. Among 30,000 to 35,000 clones listed, 35% to 45% were seen once. What was sequenced was tumor tissue. The receptor source for this set is a female donor with papillary thyroid cancer or a benign thyroid nodule (not recorded which). Some clones in this sample may be carry-over from other donors' samples. Both conserved end residues are part of each CDR3. D genes are given only for firm matches. Clone size is shown for a subset of rows, as once, few, many or a class of expanded clone.

TRBJ2-1 . few TRBV6-2/TRBV6-3 CASSYSFTDPNEQFF TGTGCCAGCAGTTACTCGTTTACAGATCCCAATGAGCAGTTCTTC
TRBJ2-7 TRBD2 . TRBV2 CASRRTSGDFYEQYF TGTGCCAGCAGGAGGACTAGCGGGGATTTTTACGAGCAGTACTTC
TRBJ2-5 . . TRBV6-1 CASSEASGKIETQYF TGTGCCAGCAGTGAAGCGTCAGGGAAAATCGAGACCCAGTACTTC
TRBJ2-1 . few TRBV6-4 CASSDSIRTAYNEQFF TGTGCCAGCAGTGACTCGATTAGGACAGCCTACAATGAGCAGTTCTTC
TRBJ2-7 TRBD1 . TRBV20-1 CSARAGTARNYEQYF TGCAGTGCTAGGGCCGGGACAGCTAGAAACTACGAGCAGTACTTC
TRBJ2-7 TRBD1 . TRBV12-3/TRBV12-4 CASSQTGGVYEQYF TGTGCCAGCAGCCAGACAGGGGGCGTTTACGAGCAGTACTTC
TRBJ2-1 . few TRBV6-1 CASSEDEKGGIYNEQFF TGTGCCAGCAGTGAAGATGAGAAAGGGGGGATCTACAATGAGCAGTTCTTC
TRBJ2-2 TRBD2 few TRBV6-1 CASSERGSGAGELFF TGTGCCAGCAGTGAACGGGGTAGCGGGGCCGGGGAGCTGTTTTTT
TRBJ1-1 . . TRBV28 CASSLPPEGRYTEAFF TGTGCCAGCAGCCTCCCTCCAGAGGGTAGGTACACTGAAGCTTTCTTT
TRBJ2-7 TRBD1 few TRBV27 CASKRTGQFDEQYF TGTGCCAGCAAACGGACAGGTCAATTCGACGAGCAGTACTTC
TRBJ1-2 . . TRBV5-4 CASSLGQYGYTF TGTGCCAGCAGCTTGGGACAGTATGGCTACACCTTC
TRBJ2-3 . few TRBV12-3/TRBV12-4 CASSFGRSTDTQYF TGTGCCAGCAGTTTTGGGCGGAGCACAGATACGCAGTATTTT
TRBJ2-3 TRBD1 . TRBV5-6 CASSVDRGISTDTQYF TGTGCCAGCAGCGTCGACAGGGGGATAAGCACAGATACGCAGTATTTT
TRBJ1-4 . . TRBV18 CASSPARDEKLFF TGTGCCAGCTCACCGGCTAGGGATGAAAAACTGTTTTTT
TRBJ2-1 . few TRBV6-5 CASSYRGSYNEQFF TGTGCCAGCAGTTACCGGGGCTCCTACAATGAGCAGTTCTTC
TRBJ1-6 . many TRBV6-6 CASSYSVTGSNSPLHF TGTGCCAGCAGTTACTCGGTGACGGGTTCTAATTCACCCCTCCACTTT
TRBJ1-2 TRBD1 few TRBV6-1 CASSRDSNYGYTF TGTGCCAGCAGCCGGGACAGTAACTATGGCTACACCTTC
TRBJ1-1 . . TRBV9 CASSGANTEAFF TGTGCCAGCAGTGGCGCGAACACTGAAGCTTTCTTT
TRBJ2-1 TRBD2 few TRBV20-1 CSAYGERELHEQFF TGCAGTGCTTATGGTGAGCGGGAGTTGCATGAGCAGTTCTTC
TRBJ2-2 . medium-sized TRBV10-3 CAIQGVSTGELFF TGTGCCATTCAAGGGGTTAGCACCGGGGAGCTGTTTTTT
TRBJ2-1 . few TRBV19 CASSPVNQGYNEQFF TGTGCCAGTAGTCCGGTCAACCAAGGCTACAATGAGCAGTTCTTC
TRBJ2-7 TRBD1 many TRBV6-1 CASSERGRVHEQYF TGTGCCAGCAGTGAAAGGGGGCGGGTTCACGAGCAGTACTTC
TRBJ1-2 . . TRBV5-1 CASSPGPGGANLLYGYTF TGCGCCAGCAGCCCCGGACCGGGGGGTGCGAACCTCCTCTATGGCTACACCTTC
TRBJ1-2 . . TRBV5-1 CASSLEGGDNYGYTF TGCGCCAGCAGCTTGGAGGGAGGGGACAACTATGGCTACACCTTC
TRBJ1-6 . . TRBV20-1 CSAREGQASGSPLHF TGCAGTGCTAGAGAAGGCCAGGCCTCGGGATCACCCCTCCACTTT
TRBJ2-2 . few TRBV12-3/TRBV12-4 CASIRTGFGGELFF TGTGCCAGCATCCGAACGGGGTTCGGCGGGGAGCTGTTTTTT
TRBJ2-6 . few TRBV27 CASSAGPGVANVLTF TGTGCCAGCAGTGCCGGACCAGGGGTCGCCAACGTCCTGACTTTC
TRBJ1-2 TRBD1 . TRBV5-4 CASSPEQGEYGYTF TGTGCCAGCAGCCCTGAACAGGGGGAGTATGGCTACACCTTC
TRBJ2-7 TRBD2 few TRBV29-1 CSVWTSGTYEQYF TGCAGCGTGTGGACTAGCGGGACCTACGAGCAGTACTTC
TRBJ2-7 . . TRBV6-2/TRBV6-3 CASWPQGQAYEQYF TGTGCCAGCTGGCCGCAGGGACAAGCCTACGAGCAGTACTTC
TRBJ2-3 TRBD2 few TRBV6-2/TRBV6-3 CASSYTLGKRGPTDTQYF TGTGCCAGCAGTTACACCCTCGGAAAGCGGGGACCTACAGATACGCAGTATTTT
TRBJ2-5 . once TRBV19 CASSIVLGHSRETQYF TGTGCCAGTAGTATCGTGCTGGGACACTCTAGAGAGACCCAGTACTTC
TRBJ1-2 . few TRBV28 CASSQGRNGYTF TGTGCCAGCAGCCAGGGTAGGAATGGCTACACCTTC
TRBJ2-7 . large TRBV6-2/TRBV6-3 CASSYSEDVGYEQYF TGTGCCAGCAGTTACTCGGAGGACGTGGGGTACGAGCAGTACTTC
TRBJ2-1 TRBD2 . TRBV11-1 CASSFPSGSPGEQFF TGTGCCAGCAGCTTTCCTAGCGGGAGTCCCGGTGAGCAGTTCTTC
TRBJ1-3 . . TRBV6-1 CASSQPGNTIYF TGTGCCAGCAGCCAACCTGGAAACACCATATATTTT